This T cell receptor beta chain was obtained from a study of technical replicates of blood from a handful of donors. Germline V gene sequence: CDR1 SQVTM, CDR2 ANQGSEA. CDR3 length equals 14 residues. With 2 bases clipped from V and 4 bases from J, the junction kept 4 bases outside the gene matches. Profiling relied on immunoSEQ multiplex PCR, and the TCRdb table lists in-frame clones only, not all of them. The sample lists roughly 70,000 clones, approximately 93% occurring once. This receptor was obtained from a human donor in good health. Sequenced input: T cells isolated from PBMCs. The V gene is TRBV29-1, the J gene TRBJ2-5; TRBD2 matches at 10 bases. The CDR3, as DNA: TGCAGCGTTGAACTAGCGGGAGCGGGAGAGACCCAGTACTTC. As protein: CSVELAGAGETQYF.